The rows below give T cell receptor beta chains drawn from one sample of a study of T cell responses to AZD1222 COVID-19 vaccine. Here immunoSEQ multiplex PCR was the method, and the copy in TCRdb shows in-frame clones only, minus some. The table lists about 140,000 clones, around 89% of them singletons. Source: peripheral blood, taken on day 0 of AZD1222 vaccination. Receptor source: an adult in good health. The CDR3 runs from the conserved cysteine through the conserved F or W. The D gene is left open where the match is weak. Size is stated for part of the rows, as once, few or many counts, or as a class when the clone is expanded.

V	J	size	D	DNA	CDR3
TRBV27	TRBJ2-7	NA	TRBD2	TGTGCCAGCAGTTTATCCCCCCTAGCGGGAACCTACGAGCAGTACTTC	CASSLSPLAGTYEQYF
TRBV18	TRBJ2-5	NA	NA	TGTGCCTCAGGACTAAGGGAGGCAGAGACCCAGTACTTC	CASGLREAETQYF
TRBV19	TRBJ2-2	NA	TRBD1	TGTGCCAGTAACCTCGACAGGGCCGGGGAGCTGTTTTTT	CASNLDRAGELFF
TRBV7-3	TRBJ2-3	once	TRBD2	TGTGCCAGCAGCTTAATGAGTAGCGGGAGGGCCTTGGATACGCAGTATTTT	CASSLMSSGRALDTQYF
TRBV30	TRBJ2-7	NA	NA	TGTGCCTGGAGCCGGGTGTCCAACGAGCAGTACTTC	CAWSRVSNEQYF
TRBV5-1	TRBJ1-6	NA	NA	TGCGCCAGCAGCGTGGAGGGTTGGAATTCACCCCTCCACTTT	CASSVEGWNSPLHF
TRBV12-3/TRBV12-4	TRBJ2-7	NA	NA	TGTGCCAGCAGTTTTACCCGGGATTGGGTTTACTTC	CASSFTRDWVYF
TRBV18	TRBJ1-6	NA	TRBD1	TGTGCCAGCTCACCACCGACAGGGTATAATTCACCCCTCCACTTT	CASSPPTGYNSPLHF
TRBV15	TRBJ2-7	NA	NA	TGTGCCACCAGCCATGACGTTGGCTCCTACGAGCAGTACTTC	CATSHDVGSYEQYF
TRBV7-2	TRBJ1-4	NA	NA	TGTGCCAGCAGCCCACCCCAGGGTCGTCATGAAAAACTGTTTTTT	CASSPPQGRHEKLFF
TRBV28	TRBJ2-7	NA	NA	TGTGCCAGCAGTTTTGGTCCCGTGCAGGGCTCCTCCTACGAGCAGTACTTC	CASSFGPVQGSSYEQYF
TRBV28	TRBJ2-3	NA	TRBD2	TGTGCCAGCAGTTTAGGCGGGGGATACACAGATACGCAGTATTTT	CASSLGGGYTDTQYF
TRBV6-5	TRBJ1-6	NA	TRBD1	TGTGCCAGCAGAAAACAGGGGGCTAATTCACCCCTCCACTTT	CASRKQGANSPLHF
TRBV5-8	TRBJ2-7	few	TRBD1	TGTGCCAGCAGCCTGGAACTTAGACAGGGTTCCTACGAGCAGTACTTC	CASSLELRQGSYEQYF
TRBV7-9	TRBJ2-7	NA	TRBD2	TGTGCCAGCAGGGATTTCCGGGCTCGGGGGGAGGACGAGCAGTACTTC	CASRDFRARGEDEQYF
TRBV2	TRBJ1-5	NA	NA	TGTGCCAGCAGTGAACAGCTATTGGCGCAGCCCCAGCATTTT	CASSEQLLAQPQHF
TRBV5-1	TRBJ1-2	NA	NA	TGCGCCAGCAGCCCGCAGGGGATCTATGGCTACACCTTC	CASSPQGIYGYTF
TRBV19	TRBJ2-1	NA	TRBD2	TGTGCCAGTGCCCGGCGGGGGGGCGTCAATGAGCAGTTCTTC	CASARRGGVNEQFF
TRBV7-6	TRBJ2-5	NA	TRBD1	TGTGCCAGCAGCGCCTCAGGGGGCGGGGAGACCCAGTACTTC	CASSASGGGETQYF
TRBV30	TRBJ2-2	NA	TRBD2	TGTGCCTACATAGCGGGGGTGAACACCGGGGAGCTGTTTTTT	CAYIAGVNTGELFF
TRBV2	TRBJ1-2	NA	NA	TGTGCCAGCTCGAGCACTAGGGGCTACACCTTC	CASSSTRGYTF
TRBV2	TRBJ1-1	NA	NA	TGTGCCAGCAGTGAACGTATAGGGCGAACTGAAGCTTTCTTT	CASSERIGRTEAFF
TRBV4-1	TRBJ2-7	NA	TRBD2	TGCGCCAGCAGCCCACGGGAGGGTTACGAGCAGTACTTC	CASSPREGYEQYF
TRBV6-1	TRBJ2-5	NA	TRBD2	TGTGCCAGCAGTGATGAAGGTAGCGGGTACCAAGAGACCCAGTACTTC	CASSDEGSGYQETQYF
TRBV5-1	TRBJ2-1	NA	TRBD2	TGCGCCAGCAGCTTCCCCAGCGGGAGGTTTTCAGTTGAGCAGTTCTTC	CASSFPSGRFSVEQFF
TRBV28	TRBJ1-2	NA	NA	TGTGCCAGCAGCCCCGATGTAAGGGGCGGCTACACCTTC	CASSPDVRGGYTF
TRBV19	TRBJ1-5	few	TRBD1	TGTGCCACCACGGACAGGTTCAATCAGCCCCAGCATTTT	CATTDRFNQPQHF
TRBV13	TRBJ1-1	NA	NA	TGTGCCAGCAGCCCCCAGGGTCCGAACACTGAAGCTTTCTTT	CASSPQGPNTEAFF
TRBV9	TRBJ2-1	NA	TRBD1	TGTGCCAGCAGCCCGCAAACCGGGACAGGGCTTGAGCAGTTCTTC	CASSPQTGTGLEQFF
TRBV7-2	TRBJ1-5	NA	TRBD1	TGTGCCAGCAGCTTTCCCGGGACAGGGAGACAGCCCCAGCATTTT	CASSFPGTGRQPQHF
TRBV5-1	TRBJ2-2	NA	TRBD1	TGCGCCAGCAGCTCCTCAGGGGGTCGGAACACCGGGGAGCTGTTTTTT	CASSSSGGRNTGELFF
TRBV30	TRBJ1-3	NA	NA	TGTGCCTTACTTAGGGGTGGTGGAAACACCATATATTTT	CALLRGGGNTIYF
TRBV6-6	TRBJ1-2	NA	NA	TGTGCCAGCAGTTCCAAAGCAGGTGCTGGCTACACCTTC	CASSSKAGAGYTF
TRBV27	TRBJ1-5	NA	TRBD1	TGTGCCAGCAGTGTTGGACAGGGAGTGGTTCAGCCCCAGCATTTT	CASSVGQGVVQPQHF
TRBV25-1	TRBJ2-6	NA	NA	TGTGCCAGCAGTGACGACCACTCTGGGGCCAACGTCCTGACTTTC	CASSDDHSGANVLTF
TRBV24-1	TRBJ1-4	once	TRBD1	TGTGCCACCATTGACCGCCGGGACAGGGGGTGGGAAAAACTGTTTTTT	CATIDRRDRGWEKLFF
TRBV28	TRBJ2-7	NA	TRBD1	TGTGCCAGCAGGCCGACAGGGCTCGAGCAGTACTTC	CASRPTGLEQYF
TRBV5-6	TRBJ2-5	NA	NA	TGTGCCAGCAGCTTGGCAACAGGGGCGGGGGAGACCCAGTACTTC	CASSLATGAGETQYF
TRBV10-3	TRBJ1-3	NA	NA	TGTGCCATCAGACGGGTCCTCGACACCGCCTCTGGAAACACCATATATTTT	CAIRRVLDTASGNTIYF
TRBV7-2	TRBJ1-1	NA	NA	TGTGCCAGCAGCTTAGTAAGGAACACTGAAGCTTTCTTT	CASSLVRNTEAFF
TRBV5-4	TRBJ2-4	NA	NA	TGTGCCAGCAGCTTAGGGACGGGCATTCAGTACTTC	CASSLGTGIQYF
TRBV2	TRBJ1-4	NA	NA	TGTGCCTACAAAAAAACACCCTCGGAAAAACTGTTTTTT	CAYKKTPSEKLFF
TRBV2	TRBJ1-2	NA	NA	TGTGCCAGTAAGGGCCCATTTCGGTATGGCTACACCTTC	CASKGPFRYGYTF
TRBV4-1	TRBJ1-4	NA	NA	TGCGCCAGCAGCCAGCGCCCAGGGCAAACTAATGAAAAACTGTTTTTT	CASSQRPGQTNEKLFF
TRBV18	TRBJ2-7	NA	NA	TGTGCCAGCTCACCACAACAACAAGACTCCTACGAGCAGTACTTC	CASSPQQQDSYEQYF
TRBV28	TRBJ1-4	NA	NA	TGTGCCAGCCGTACGCGCCCCGGTAATGAAAAACTGTTTTTT	CASRTRPGNEKLFF
TRBV12-3/TRBV12-4	TRBJ2-2	NA	NA	TGTGCCAGCAGTTTTTCCGGGGAGCTGTTTTTT	CASSFSGELFF
TRBV5-4	TRBJ2-2	NA	TRBD1	TGTGCCAGCAGCCGGGGACAGGGCGTCGCCGGGGAGCTGTTTTTT	CASSRGQGVAGELFF
TRBV28	TRBJ1-5	NA	NA	TGTGCCACCGACAGGCCCGCTTATAGCAATCAGCCCCAGCATTTT	CATDRPAYSNQPQHF
TRBV7-2	TRBJ2-7	few	NA	TGTGCCAGCAGCTTAGTGGGGCGAGACGAGCAGTACTTC	CASSLVGRDEQYF